This T cell receptor (beta chain) was documented in a study of T-cell memory formation after mild COVID-19. Whole-study findings and limits: There was no confirmation that second-wave clones peaking on day 37 were SARS-CoV-2 specific.

Germline lookup yields CDR1 MGHRA and CDR2 YSYEKL. The CDR3 loop spans 17 amino acids. The V end was cut by 0 bases, the J end by 8 bases, with 22 bases between. This clonotype was picked up many times. Antigen unknown. From 5'RACE with constant-segment primers came TCR alpha and TCR beta cDNA libraries that carried sample barcodes and UMIs. MiXCR, applied by TCRdb to the 5' RACE reads, yields one record per CDR3 protein. The sample includes some 150,000 distinct CDR3 sequences, about 5.7% of them seen just once. The sequencing sample was made of PBMCs or a T cell subset sorted from them (not recorded which). The chain combines TRBV4-1 with TRBJ1-2, with D perhaps matching TRBD1 (6 bases). The TCR originated in an adult woman who had mild COVID-19 (a few samples of this study predate the infection). Cell type and time point are not known. The CDR3 region is CASSQDGTRPISGGYTF. DNA for the CDR3: TGCGCCAGCAGCCAAGATGGGACAAGACCCATATCGGGAGGCTACACCTTC.